Shown below are 32 T cell receptor beta chains from a single sample sequenced in a study of T cells in localized non-small cell lung cancer. Sequencing was performed with immunoSEQ multiplex PCR; in TCRdb, only in-frame clones are kept and a portion is missing. The repertoire holds around 140,000 clones, with roughly 90% as singletons. The source was peripheral blood, collected before any cancer treatment. The receptor set was obtained from a female donor at least 60 years old with stage I lung adenocarcinoma.

The chain recombines TRBV25-1 with TRBJ2-7; tentatively, D is TRBD2 (5 bases). Between the trimmed V and J ends, which lost 8 bases and 6 bases, there was a span of 17 bases. The CDR3 is 13 residues long. CDR1 is MGHDK, CDR2 SYGVNS, per germline. This CDR3 reads CASGSVGVGEQYF. The CDR3 DNA is TGTGCCAGCGGAAGCGTGGGAGTGGGCGAGCAGTACTTC.

The chain combines TRBV5-5 with TRBJ1-1; D is possibly TRBD1 (5 bases). Trimming stripped 2 bases from V and 0 bases from J, with 8 bases between. The CDR3 runs 14 residues. Germline CDR1 is SGHKS and CDR2 is YYEKEE (reference sequence). The CDR3 bases are TGTGCCAGCAGCTTAGGGGTCATGAACACTGAAGCTTTCTTT. It codes for CASSLGVMNTEAFF.

The chain employs TRBV7-2 and TRBJ2-7; the D gene is possibly TRBD2 (6 bases). Trimming removed 2 bases from V and 6 bases from J, with 14 bases in between. CDR3 size: 14 residues. Germline loops: CDR1 SGHTA, CDR2 FQGNSA. In nucleotides, the CDR3 is TGTGCCAGCAGCTTATTGAGGGCTAGCGCCGAGCAGTACTTC. Translated: CASSLLRASAEQYF.

This chain connects TRBV7-2 to TRBJ2-1, with 8 nucleotides matching TRBD2. The junction had 3 bases not matched to a gene; V was cut back by 5 bases and J by 0 bases. This CDR3 spans 15 amino acids. CDR1 is SGHTA, CDR2 FQGNSA, per germline. The DNA of the CDR3 is TGTGCCAGCAGCAGAAGCGGGAGCTCCTACAATGAGCAGTTCTTC. Its translation: CASSRSGSSYNEQFF.

This clone was seen only once. This chain connects TRBV7-3 to TRBJ1-2; perhaps TRBD1 as D (6 bases). The CDR3 has 13 residues. V lost 3 bases, J lost 5 bases, and 10 bases lay in between. Germline loops: CDR1 SGHTA, CDR2 FQGTGA. CDR3 amino acids: CASSLQQGYGYTF. Written as DNA, the CDR3 is TGTGCCAGCAGCTTGCAGCAGGGGTATGGCTACACCTTC.

The chain recombines TRBV4-1 with TRBJ2-2, with 7 bases that match TRBD1. Germline V gene sequence: CDR1 MGHRA, CDR2 YSYEKL. The V gene end was trimmed by 3 bases and the J gene end by 2 bases; junction bases not matched to a gene: 6. The CDR3 is made up of 16 amino acids. DNA for the CDR3: TGCGCCAGCAGCCATCACAGACAGGGTAACACCGGGGAGCTGTTTTTT. The encoded protein is CASSHHRQGNTGELFF.

The chain links TRBV9 to TRBJ2-1; D possibly corresponds to TRBD2 (6 bases). CDR1 is SGDLS and CDR2 is YYNGEE in the germline V gene. The CDR3 extends over 20 amino acids. The V and J ends lost 1 base and 5 bases respectively, with 28 bases between them. CDR3 coding DNA: TGTGCCAGCAGCGTATCAGGTTCGTCTAAATGGGGGGATAGGGACAATGAGCAGTTCTTC. It yields the protein CASSVSGSSKWGDRDNEQFF.

The chain is built from TRBV19 and TRBJ2-4; tentatively, D is TRBD1 (6 bases). V lost 2 bases and J lost 0, with 8 bases in between. The CDR3 sequence is 15 residues long. The germline CDR1 and CDR2 sequences are LNHDA and SQIVND (reference sequence). CDR3 protein: CASSIRTEAKNIQYF. CDR3 nucleotides: TGTGCCAGTAGTATAAGGACAGAAGCCAAAAACATTCAGTACTTC.

The chain recombines TRBV7-2 with TRBJ2-1; D possibly corresponds to TRBD1 (6 bases). Germline CDR1 SGHTA, CDR2 FQGNSA. Trimming cost V 6 bases and J 6 bases, with 15 bases left between them. The CDR3 totals 14 residues. The CDR3 coding sequence is TGTGCCAGCAGTCCAGGGGCCGAGGCCAATGAGCAGTTCTTC. It encodes CASSPGAEANEQFF.

The J gene is TRBJ2-3, the V gene TRBV5-1, with D possibly being TRBD2 (5 bases). CDR1 is SGHRS and CDR2 is YFSETQ in the germline V gene. CDR3 length: 13 amino acids. The germline V and J ends were trimmed by 1 base and 4 bases, with 7 bases remaining between them. In DNA, the CDR3 is TGCGCCAGCAGCTTGAGCGGTCCAGATACGCAGTATTTT. Translating it yields CASSLSGPDTQYF.

The rearrangement joins TRBV27 to TRBJ2-1; the D gene is possibly TRBD2 (6 bases). CDR1 MNHEY and CDR2 SMNVEV come from the germline V gene (reference sequence). V was cut by 6 bases and J by 0 bases, with 15 bases left in between. The CDR3 length is 16 residues. The CDR3: CASSKAGTDSYNEQFF. The DNA for the CDR3 is TGTGCCAGCAGCAAAGCCGGGACTGACTCCTACAATGAGCAGTTCTTC.

J is TRBJ1-1 and V is TRBV2; D remains ambiguous. The CDR3 has 13 residues. Germline CDR1 reads SNHLY; CDR2 reads FYNNEI. Trimming stripped 0 bases from V and 4 bases from J, with 6 bases between. CDR3 region: CASSEAETTEAFF. The CDR3 DNA reads as TGTGCCAGCAGTGAAGCGGAGACCACTGAAGCTTTCTTT.

This clone was recorded once. The rearrangement uses TRBV15 and TRBJ2-4; D gene uncertain. Between the trimmed V and J ends, which lost 4 bases and 5 bases, there was a span of 12 bases. Per germline, CDR1 LNHNV and CDR2 YYDKDF (reference sequence). This CDR3 comprises 14 residues. The CDR3 spells CATSKFPEENIQYF. CDR3 bases: TGTGCCACCAGCAAGTTCCCTGAGGAAAACATTCAGTACTTC.

This chain joins TRBV27 and TRBJ1-5, with TRBD1 matching 8 bases. CDR1 and CDR2 (germline): MNHEY, SMNVEV (reference sequence). The CDR3 is 17 residues long. J was trimmed by 0 bases and V by 5 bases; bases with no gene match: 9. This CDR3 reads CASSLRYRGDSNQPQHF. As DNA, the CDR3 is TGTGCCAGCAGTCTACGATACAGGGGGGATAGCAATCAGCCCCAGCATTTT.

This clone came up once. The chain is built from TRBV4-1 and TRBJ2-1; the D gene is possibly TRBD2 (5 bases). The CDR3 is made up of 14 amino acids. The V gene lost 0 bases and the J gene lost 5 bases, with 8 bases spanning the gap. In germline, CDR1 is MGHRA, CDR2 YSYEKL. The DNA of the CDR3 is TGCGCCAGCAGCCAAGATCCTAGCCACAATGAGCAGTTCTTC. Amino acids: CASSQDPSHNEQFF.

A single count supports this clone. The V call is TRBV27, the J call TRBJ2-7; 9 positions match TRBD1. With 4 bases clipped from V and 4 bases from J, the junction kept 8 bases outside the gene matches. CDR1 MNHEY and CDR2 SMNVEV come from the germline V gene (reference sequence). The CDR3 consists of 15 residues. The CDR3 coding sequence is TGTGCCAGCAGTTCAGTCCGGACAGGGGCTTACGAGCAGTACTTC. Its protein is CASSSVRTGAYEQYF.

This clone was counted between two and nine times. The rearrangement links TRBV7-3 to TRBJ2-7; 9 bases match TRBD1. Per the germline V gene, CDR1 is SGHTA and CDR2 is FQGTGA. Germline trimming cut 5 bases from V and 2 bases from J; bases unmatched to any gene: 16. The CDR3 loop spans 18 amino acids. For the CDR3, the DNA is TGTGCCAGCAGCCCCTGGGGGGGTGACGGGGACAGGGCCTACGAGCAGTACTTC. This gives the protein CASSPWGGDGDRAYEQYF.

In its sample, this clone was seen once. The V call is TRBV19, the J call TRBJ2-2, with D tentatively TRBD1 or TRBD2 (5 bases each). Germline-derived CDR1 and CDR2 are LNHDA and SQIVND (reference sequence). There are 16 residues in the CDR3. The V gene lost 6 bases and the J gene lost 0 bases, with 14 bases spanning the gap. The CDR3 DNA is TGTGCCAGTAGACCTGGGGACCGAGCGAACACCGGGGAGCTGTTTTTT. This gives the protein CASRPGDRANTGELFF.

The rearrangement links TRBV9 to TRBJ1-3; tentatively, D is TRBD1 (6 bases). Germline CDR1 SGDLS, CDR2 YYNGEE. V shed 4 bases and J shed 5 bases, with 16 bases lying between them. This CDR3 has 15 residues. For the CDR3, the DNA is TGTGCCAGCAGCCCCCGACAAGGGGGGCGAAACACCATATATTTT. Amino acid sequence: CASSPRQGGRNTIYF.

The rearrangement links TRBV18 to TRBJ2-1, with TRBD2 matching over 14 bases. In germline, CDR1 is KGHSH, CDR2 LQKENI. This CDR3 contains 16 residues. J gave up 7 bases and V 6 bases, and 8 bases lay outside the gene matches. CDR3 sequence reads: CASSGLAGVEINEQFF. CDR3 nucleotides: TGTGCCAGCTCGGGACTAGCGGGAGTTGAGATAAATGAGCAGTTCTTC.

This clone was observed once. V and J are TRBV6-1 and TRBJ2-7, with 13 bases identical to TRBD2. Trimming at V came to 6 bases and at J to 4 bases, leaving 6 bases not matched to a gene. The V gene's germline CDR1 is MNHNS and CDR2 SASEGT. The CDR3 is 15 amino acids. The CDR3 loop reads CASSPLAGGGYEQYF. In DNA, the CDR3 is TGTGCCAGCAGCCCACTAGCGGGAGGGGGATACGAGCAGTACTTC.

The rearrangement uses TRBV18 and TRBJ1-5, with D uncertain. This CDR3 is built from 15 residues. Germline values: CDR1 KGHSH, CDR2 LQKENI. Trimming shortened V by 1 base and J by 4 bases, and 11 bases separated the two germline ends. The CDR3 bases are TGTGCCAGCTCACCACTGCCGTCATCAAATCAGCCCCAGCATTTT. Its protein is CASSPLPSSNQPQHF.

About this clone: Other DNA sequences in this specimen translate into the identical CDR3. The chain uses TRBV18 and TRBJ1-4; D gene uncertain. Germline CDR1 is KGHSH and CDR2 is LQKENI. The V and J ends lost 3 bases and 8 bases respectively, with 4 bases between them. This CDR3 spans 11 amino acids. CDR3 DNA: TGTGCCAGCTCACCCGGAGAAAAACTGTTTTTT. Translating it yields CASSPGEKLFF. Based on the CDR3 plus reference TRBV18 and TRBJ1-4, the full variable domain is NAGVMQNPRHLVRRRGQEARLRCSPMKGHSHVYWYRQLPEEGLKFMVYLQKENIIDESGMPKERFSAEFPKEGPSILRIQQVVRGDSAAYFCASSPGEKLFFGSGTQLSVL.

Only one count was recorded for this clone. The chain recombines TRBV10-1 with TRBJ2-7, with TRBD2 identical over 8 bases. The CDR3 totals 15 residues. Trimming cost V 0 bases and J 4 bases; bases outside gene matches: 5. The germline CDR1 and CDR2 sequences are WNHNN and SYGVQD (reference sequence). In DNA, the CDR3 is TGCGCCAGCAGTGAGTCTACCGGACTAGCTTACGAGCAGTACTTC. This codes for CASSESTGLAYEQYF.

This clone has a single count. The J gene is TRBJ2-3, the V gene TRBV5-3, with TRBD2 identical over 7 bases. TRBV5-3 qualifies as an ORF whose function is uncertain. V was pared by 0 bases and J by 1 base, with 5 bases of the junction left unmatched. The CDR3 is made up of 16 amino acids. The chain's CDR3 is CARSLEAGEGTDTQYF. The CDR3 region has the DNA TGTGCCAGAAGCTTGGAGGCGGGAGAGGGCACAGATACGCAGTATTTT.

This clone was counted only a few times. The rearrangement uses TRBV6-1 and TRBJ1-5; no firm D call. CDR1 and CDR2 (germline): MNHNS, SASEGT. The CDR3 has 15 residues. Trimming stripped 5 bases from V and 2 bases from J, with 13 bases between. CDR3 in DNA: TGTGCCAGCAGTCTGGCGGTCTCGGGCAATCAGCCCCAGCATTTT. Translated, it gives CASSLAVSGNQPQHF.

The chain joins TRBV9 to TRBJ1-5; TRBD1 agrees at 7 bases. Germline V gene data show CDR1 as SGDLS and CDR2 as YYNGEE. J gave up 9 bases and V 0 bases, and 6 bases lay outside the gene matches. This CDR3 region has 14 residues. In nucleotides, the CDR3 is TGTGCCAGCAGCGTAGGACAGGGAGGGCCGCCCCAGCATTTT. This gives the protein CASSVGQGGPPQHF.

The chain carries TRBV10-2 and TRBJ1-2; no definite D call. Germline CDR1 reads WSHSY; CDR2 reads SAAADI. V was pared by 6 bases and J by 5 bases, with 16 bases between. The CDR3 runs 14 residues. CDR3 protein: CASRIGPVPYGYTF. The CDR3 DNA reads TGCGCCAGCAGAATAGGCCCTGTTCCTTATGGCTACACCTTC.

The rearrangement joins TRBV13 to TRBJ2-5; 7 nucleotides agree with TRBD2. The V gene end was trimmed by 0 bases and the J gene end by 3 bases; junction bases not matched to a gene: 4. CDR3 length equals 15 residues. The germline V gene encodes CDR1 PRHDT and CDR2 FYEKMQ (reference sequence). CDR3 nucleotides: TGTGCCAGCAGCTTAGGGGGGCTAGCGGAAGAGACCCAGTACTTC. It translates to CASSLGGLAEETQYF.

The DNA for the CDR3 is TGTGCCAGCAGCCCACGTCGGACCACGGTGGGCACAGATACGCAGTATTTT. Encoded protein: CASSPRRTTVGTDTQYF. The chain carries TRBV7-3 and TRBJ2-3, with D hard to call. Trimming removed 5 bases at V and 1 base at J, with 19 bases between. This CDR3 has 17 residues. The V gene's germline CDR1 is SGHTA and CDR2 FQGTGA.

This rearrangement joins TRBV6-1 to TRBJ2-1; possibly TRBD1 for D (8 bases). Trimming removed 7 bases from V and 4 bases from J, with 17 bases in between. The CDR3 has 15 amino acids. Germline V gives CDR1 MNHNS, CDR2 SASEGT. In nucleotides, the CDR3 is TGTGCCAGCACTTATAACAGGGGGGGATACAATGAGCAGTTCTTC. Its protein product is CASTYNRGGYNEQFF.

This clone has more than one count but fewer than ten. The chain has TRBV19 and TRBJ1-3; D is perhaps TRBD1 (6 bases). This CDR3 is built from 17 residues. V gave up 7 bases and J gave up 4 bases, with 23 bases separating them. The germline V gene has CDR1 LNHDA and CDR2 SQIVND (reference sequence). This CDR3 is CASTVTRWGARGNTIYF. The CDR3 region has the DNA TGTGCCAGTACTGTCACGCGATGGGGGGCAAGAGGAAACACCATATATTTT.